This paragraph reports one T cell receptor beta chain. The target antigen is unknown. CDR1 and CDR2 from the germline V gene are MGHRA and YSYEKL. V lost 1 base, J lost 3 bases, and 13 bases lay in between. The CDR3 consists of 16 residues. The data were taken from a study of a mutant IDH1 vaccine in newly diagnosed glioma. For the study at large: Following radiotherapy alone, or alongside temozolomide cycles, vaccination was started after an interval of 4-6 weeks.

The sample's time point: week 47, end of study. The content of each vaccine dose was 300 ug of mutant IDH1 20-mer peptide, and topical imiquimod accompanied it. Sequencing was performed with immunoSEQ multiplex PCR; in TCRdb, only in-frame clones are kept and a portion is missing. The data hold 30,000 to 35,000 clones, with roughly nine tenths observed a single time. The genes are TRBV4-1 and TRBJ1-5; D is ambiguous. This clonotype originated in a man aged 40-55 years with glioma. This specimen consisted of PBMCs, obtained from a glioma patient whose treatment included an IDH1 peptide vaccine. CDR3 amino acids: CASSQAEGRTNQPQHF. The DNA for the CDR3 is TGCGCCAGCAGCCAAGCGGAAGGGCGGACCAATCAGCCCCAGCATTTT.